The sequence of this TCR beta chain was determined in a study of cytomegalovirus exposure and HLA in healthy donors. The CDR3 has 13 residues. Germline CDR1 reads SEHNR; CDR2 reads FQNEAQ (reference sequence). Details on this clone: Its antigen is as yet unknown.

Study findings and constraints: Near-uniform donor sequencing depth was presumed by presence/absence analyses.

PCR was performed using 60 Vbeta and 13 Jbeta primers. Only in-frame clones appear in the TCRdb table, and some are missing; sequencing was by immunoSEQ multiplex PCR. The profile shows 160,000 or so clones, over 75% of them singletons. This sequence joins TRBV7-9 and TRBJ2-5; D remains unclear. The J call is in doubt because the DNA end fits TRBJ2-7 better. The sequence was obtained from a man aged 35 to 55 in good health and CMV-seronegative. Source material: PBMCs. The CDR3 region is CASSLVQSYEQYF. Written as DNA, the CDR3 is TGTGCCAGCAGCTTAGTACAGTCCTACGAGCAGTACTTC.